This T cell receptor beta chain stems from a study of T-cell memory formation after mild COVID-19. TCRdb processed the 5' RACE reads anew with MiXCR; each CDR3 protein has one entry. The sample contains a few hundred thousand distinct CDR3 sequences, about 15% of which appear only once. The CDR3 has 11 residues. Germline CDR1 and CDR2: ENHRY and SYGVKD. The trim removed 2 bases at V and 12 bases at J, leaving 3 bases unmatched. Study-level points and caveats: Pre-infection memory harbored some responding clones, suggesting cross-reactive memory joined. Among contracting clones, CD4+ were mainly CM/EM and CD8+ enriched in EMRA. Day 15 to 85 contracting clones showed balanced CD4/CD8; day 15 to 37 expanders favored CD4+.

With regard to this clonotype: Its cognate antigen is unknown.

The TCR sequence derives from a man aged 18 to 30 who had mild COVID-19 (a few samples of this study predate the infection). Cell type and time point are not known. The chain couples TRBV10-3 to TRBJ2-7, with TRBD2 matching over 8 bases. Sequences were obtained from PBMCs or a T cell subset sorted from them (not recorded which). CDR3 loop: CAISEVAGMYF. CDR3 DNA sequence: TGTGCCATCAGTGAGGTAGCGGGAATGTACTTC.